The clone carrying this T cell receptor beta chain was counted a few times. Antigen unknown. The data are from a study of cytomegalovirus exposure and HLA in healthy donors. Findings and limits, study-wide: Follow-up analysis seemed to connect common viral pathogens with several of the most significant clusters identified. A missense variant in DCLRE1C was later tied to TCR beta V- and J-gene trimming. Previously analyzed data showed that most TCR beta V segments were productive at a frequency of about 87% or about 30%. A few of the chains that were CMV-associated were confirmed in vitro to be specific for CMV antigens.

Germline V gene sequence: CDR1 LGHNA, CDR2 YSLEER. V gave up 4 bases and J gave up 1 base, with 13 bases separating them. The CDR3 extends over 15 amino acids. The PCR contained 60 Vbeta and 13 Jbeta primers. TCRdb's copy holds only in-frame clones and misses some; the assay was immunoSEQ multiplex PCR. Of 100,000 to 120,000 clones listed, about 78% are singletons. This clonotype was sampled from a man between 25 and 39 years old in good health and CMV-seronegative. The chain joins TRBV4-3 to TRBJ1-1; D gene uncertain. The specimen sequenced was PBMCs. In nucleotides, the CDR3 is TGCGCCAGCAGCCGCGTCCTGCGGGGGAACACTGAAGCTTTCTTT. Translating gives CASSRVLRGNTEAFF.